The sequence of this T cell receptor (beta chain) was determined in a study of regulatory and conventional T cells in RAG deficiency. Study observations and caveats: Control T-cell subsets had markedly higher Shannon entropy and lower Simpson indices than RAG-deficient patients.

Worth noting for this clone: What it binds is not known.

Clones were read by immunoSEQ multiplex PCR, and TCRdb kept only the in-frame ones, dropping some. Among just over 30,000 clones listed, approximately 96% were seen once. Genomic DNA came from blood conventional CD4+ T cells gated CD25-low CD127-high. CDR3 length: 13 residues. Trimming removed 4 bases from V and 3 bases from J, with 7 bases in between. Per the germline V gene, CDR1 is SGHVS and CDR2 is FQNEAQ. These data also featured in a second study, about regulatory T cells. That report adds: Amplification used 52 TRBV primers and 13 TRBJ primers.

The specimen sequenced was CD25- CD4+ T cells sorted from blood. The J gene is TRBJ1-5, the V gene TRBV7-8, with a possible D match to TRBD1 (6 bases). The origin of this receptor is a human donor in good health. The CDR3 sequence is CASSWDNNQPQHF. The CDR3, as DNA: TGTGCCAGCAGCTGGGACAACAATCAGCCCCAGCATTTT.